This T cell receptor (beta chain) originates from a study of blood T cell repertoires in COVID-19. Study as a whole: Acute-phase and convalescent COVID-19 samples originated in the United States, Italy and Spain.

With V trimmed by 4 bases and J by 2 bases, 6 bases remained unmatched. Germline values: CDR1 SGDLS, CDR2 YYNGEE. The CDR3 loop spans 15 amino acids. Recruits, aged roughly 18 to 89 years, lived in 25 or so US areas. Generated by immunoSEQ multiplex PCR, the TCRdb table keeps only in-frame clones and is missing some. The sample shows over 300,000 clones, 70% to 90% of them seen only once. The source is a man under 40 who had recovered from COVID-19. Sequencing used PBMCs or T cells enriched from blood (not recorded which). J is TRBJ2-1 and V is TRBV9; the match to TRBD2 covers 7 bases. CDR3 bases: TGTGCCAGCAGCCCCCAAGCGGGAACCTACAATGAGCAGTTCTTC. This sequence encodes CASSPQAGTYNEQFF.